This T cell receptor beta chain was profiled in a study of OX40 agonist ivuxolimab in advanced cancers. Study observations and caveats: A proportion of nonresponders additionally exhibited low normalized T-cell clonal expansion.

For this clone: Its antigen is currently unknown.

Blood sampling was done at baseline, cycle 4 day 1, and cycle 7 day 1. TCRdb's copy holds only in-frame clones and misses some; the assay was immunoSEQ multiplex PCR. This table holds 75,000 to 100,000 clones, under 90% found once. Germline V gives CDR1 MNHEY, CDR2 SMNVEV (reference sequence). Deletions cut 6 bases from V and 2 bases from J, with 18 bases between. The CDR3 is 16 residues long. The sequence was collected from an adult with an advanced solid tumor such as melanoma, head and neck, liver or kidney cancer. The rearrangement joins TRBV27 to TRBJ2-3; D gene ambiguous. The source material was CD4+ or CD8+ T cells sorted from blood, sampled in a trial of the OX40 agonist ivuxolimab. The CDR3 DNA reads TGTGCCAGCAGCAGACTTATGCTGTCCACCACAGATACGCAGTATTTT. It codes for CASSRLMLSTTDTQYF.